The following is a T cell receptor beta chain sequence with its context. Researchers made TCR cDNA using 5'RACE template switching, and this step added a universal primer site and UMIs. TCRdb reanalysed the 5' RACE reads using MiXCR and keeps one entry per CDR3 protein. The sample yields under 550,000 distinct CDR3 sequences, around a fifth seen once. The data are from a study of T cells after yellow fever vaccination. Study context: With SMART-Seq v4 Ultra Low Input, the fractions containing low cell numbers were prepared.

CDR1 MGHRA and CDR2 YSYEKL come from the germline V gene. CDR3 length equals 16 residues. V was clipped by 0 bases and J by 3 bases, with 15 bases between them. The chain combines TRBV4-1 with TRBJ2-7, with a tentative D call TRBD2 (7 bases). This TCR was recovered from a man aged 18-30 years who received the YFV17D yellow fever vaccine. The input for sequencing was PBMCs, taken less than 25 days after the first yellow fever vaccination. CDR3 amino acids: CASSQDRRGTFYEQYF. The CDR3 nucleotides are TGCGCCAGCAGCCAAGATAGGCGGGGGACATTCTACGAGCAGTACTTC.